Reported below is one T cell receptor beta chain. The CDR3 contains 13 residues. The V end was cut by 0 bases, the J end by 11 bases, with 11 bases between. Germline V gene lookup returns CDR1 MNHEY and CDR2 SMNVEV (reference sequence). This entry belongs to a study of T cell responses to AZD1222 COVID-19 vaccine. Profiling relied on immunoSEQ multiplex PCR, and the TCRdb table lists in-frame clones only, not all of them. The data hold 99,000 or so clones, with roughly 93% observed a single time. Sequenced here: peripheral blood, sampled on day 0 of AZD1222 vaccination. The source is an adult in good health. The V call is TRBV27, the J call TRBJ1-5; D gene ambiguous. CDR3 amino acids: CASSLSPGGAQHF. CDR3 nucleotides: TGTGCCAGCAGTTTATCCCCAGGCGGTGCCCAGCATTTT.